Listed below are T cell receptor beta chains from one sample, sequenced in a study of blood T cell repertoires in COVID-19. Sequencing used immunoSEQ multiplex PCR; TCRdb keeps in-frame clones, though not all of them. The data contain about 180,000 clones, 75% to 90% of them singletons. Input material: peripheral blood. The receptors here all came from a woman between 40 and 50 years old with COVID-19, enrolled during active disease. The CDR3 runs from the conserved cysteine through the conserved F or W. The D gene is left open where the match is weak. Where a row states a size, it is once, few, many or the class of an expanded clone; other rows omit it.

clone size: -; V gene: TRBV5-4; D gene: -; J gene: TRBJ2-7; CDR3 protein: CASSQGPFYEQYF; CDR3 DNA: TGTGCCAGCAGCCAGGGCCCTTTTTACGAGCAGTACTTC
clone size: -; V gene: TRBV27; D gene: TRBD1; J gene: TRBJ1-5; CDR3 protein: CASSAYTGDGNQPQHF; CDR3 DNA: TGTGCCAGCAGTGCCTATACAGGGGATGGCAATCAGCCCCAGCATTTT
clone size: few; V gene: TRBV29-1; D gene: -; J gene: TRBJ1-3; CDR3 protein: CSVASSGNTIYF; CDR3 DNA: TGCAGCGTTGCCAGCTCTGGAAACACCATATATTTT
clone size: -; V gene: TRBV11-2; D gene: TRBD1; J gene: TRBJ1-1; CDR3 protein: CASSLQGAAEAFF; CDR3 DNA: TGTGCCAGCAGCTTACAGGGGGCGGCTGAAGCTTTCTTT
clone size: -; V gene: TRBV4-2; D gene: -; J gene: TRBJ1-2; CDR3 protein: CASSQDRGGYTF; CDR3 DNA: TGTGCCAGCAGCCAAGACAGGGGAGGCTACACCTTC
clone size: -; V gene: TRBV2; D gene: -; J gene: TRBJ2-1; CDR3 protein: CASSVTAGRNEQFF; CDR3 DNA: TGTGCCAGCAGTGTTACGGCGGGGCGGAATGAGCAGTTCTTC
clone size: -; V gene: TRBV2; D gene: TRBD2; J gene: TRBJ2-2; CDR3 protein: CASSRSGRGVGELFF; CDR3 DNA: TGTGCCAGCAGTCGTAGCGGGAGAGGTGTCGGGGAGCTGTTTTTT
clone size: few; V gene: TRBV28; D gene: TRBD1; J gene: TRBJ1-2; CDR3 protein: CARYEGAYGYTF; CDR3 DNA: TGTGCCCGTTATGAGGGGGCCTATGGCTACACCTTC
clone size: -; V gene: TRBV7-9; D gene: TRBD1; J gene: TRBJ1-2; CDR3 protein: CASSLATGVRSWGYTF; CDR3 DNA: TGTGCCAGCAGCTTAGCAACAGGGGTACGCTCTTGGGGCTACACCTTC
clone size: few; V gene: TRBV2; D gene: TRBD1; J gene: TRBJ2-2; CDR3 protein: CASNLTPGTGVTGELFF; CDR3 DNA: TGTGCCAGCAACCTCACCCCCGGGACAGGGGTGACCGGGGAGCTGTTTTTT
clone size: -; V gene: TRBV6-5; D gene: TRBD2; J gene: TRBJ2-3; CDR3 protein: CASSKTSGGPDTQYF; CDR3 DNA: TGTGCCAGCAGTAAGACTAGCGGGGGCCCAGATACGCAGTATTTT
clone size: -; V gene: TRBV12-5; D gene: TRBD1; J gene: TRBJ1-1; CDR3 protein: CASGWTGTEAFF; CDR3 DNA: TGTGCTAGTGGCTGGACAGGCACTGAAGCTTTCTTT
clone size: -; V gene: TRBV3-1/TRBV3-2; D gene: -; J gene: TRBJ1-1; CDR3 protein: CASSAERRTEAFF; CDR3 DNA: TGTGCCAGCAGCGCTGAGAGGAGGACTGAAGCTTTCTTT
clone size: -; V gene: TRBV28; D gene: -; J gene: TRBJ2-1; CDR3 protein: CAIPSVRANEQFF; CDR3 DNA: TGTGCCATCCCGTCGGTGCGGGCGAATGAGCAGTTCTTC
clone size: -; V gene: TRBV7-2; D gene: -; J gene: TRBJ1-6; CDR3 protein: CASSYTGAINSPLHF; CDR3 DNA: TGTGCCAGCAGCTACACAGGTGCCATTAATTCACCCCTCCACTTT
clone size: -; V gene: TRBV19; D gene: -; J gene: TRBJ1-6; CDR3 protein: CASSIRQLNSPLHF; CDR3 DNA: TGTGCCAGTAGTATCCGACAGCTCAATTCACCCCTCCACTTT
clone size: -; V gene: TRBV19; D gene: -; J gene: TRBJ1-1; CDR3 protein: CASSPLAEAFF; CDR3 DNA: TGTGCCAGTAGTCCTCTCGCTGAAGCTTTCTTT
clone size: -; V gene: TRBV27; D gene: -; J gene: TRBJ2-7; CDR3 protein: CASKDYAYEQYF; CDR3 DNA: TGTGCCAGCAAGGACTATGCCTACGAGCAGTACTTC
clone size: once; V gene: TRBV3-1/TRBV3-2; D gene: TRBD2; J gene: TRBJ2-5; CDR3 protein: CASSQLTLAGSRETQYF; CDR3 DNA: TGTGCCAGCAGCCAACTCACACTAGCGGGATCGAGAGAGACCCAGTACTTC
clone size: few; V gene: TRBV5-4; D gene: TRBD1; J gene: TRBJ1-2; CDR3 protein: CASSSGRQGADGYTF; CDR3 DNA: TGTGCCAGCAGCTCGGGAAGGCAGGGGGCGGATGGCTACACCTTC
clone size: -; V gene: TRBV27; D gene: -; J gene: TRBJ2-1; CDR3 protein: CASGGLPRSSSYNEQFF; CDR3 DNA: TGTGCCAGCGGGGGCCTACCGAGGTCCAGCTCCTACAATGAGCAGTTCTTC
clone size: -; V gene: TRBV6-1; D gene: -; J gene: TRBJ2-3; CDR3 protein: CASSELSDTQYF; CDR3 DNA: TGTGCCAGCAGTGAACTCTCAGATACGCAGTATTTT
clone size: -; V gene: TRBV10-1; D gene: TRBD1; J gene: TRBJ2-2; CDR3 protein: CASSEYRGQTQRNTGELFF; CDR3 DNA: TGCGCCAGCAGTGAGTACAGGGGGCAAACGCAACGGAACACCGGGGAGCTGTTTTTT
clone size: -; V gene: TRBV6-1; D gene: TRBD1; J gene: TRBJ2-7; CDR3 protein: CASSDLGQGATKEQYF; CDR3 DNA: TGTGCCAGCAGTGACTTAGGACAGGGGGCCACTAAAGAGCAGTACTTC
clone size: -; V gene: TRBV24-1; D gene: TRBD1; J gene: TRBJ1-5; CDR3 protein: CATSDPLLTGNQPQHF; CDR3 DNA: TGTGCCACCAGTGATCCCCTGCTGACAGGGAATCAGCCCCAGCATTTT
clone size: -; V gene: TRBV28; D gene: -; J gene: TRBJ1-4; CDR3 protein: CASSFAAVKLFF; CDR3 DNA: TGTGCCAGCAGTTTCGCCGCGGTAAAACTGTTTTTT
clone size: -; V gene: TRBV7-9; D gene: -; J gene: TRBJ2-5; CDR3 protein: CASSSVGGLKTQYF; CDR3 DNA: TGTGCCAGCAGCTCGGTGGGGGGGCTGAAGACCCAGTACTTC
clone size: -; V gene: TRBV7-3; D gene: -; J gene: TRBJ2-3; CDR3 protein: CASSSPPGLGQYF; CDR3 DNA: TGTGCCAGCAGCTCCCCCCCCGGGTTGGGGCAGTATTTT
clone size: -; V gene: TRBV12-3/TRBV12-4; D gene: -; J gene: TRBJ2-7; CDR3 protein: CASSFTGTYEQYF; CDR3 DNA: TGTGCCAGCAGTTTCACCGGGACCTACGAGCAGTACTTC
clone size: -; V gene: TRBV29-1; D gene: -; J gene: TRBJ2-1; CDR3 protein: CSVEVPNFYNEQFF; CDR3 DNA: TGCAGCGTTGAAGTTCCCAATTTCTACAATGAGCAGTTCTTC
clone size: -; V gene: TRBV4-1; D gene: -; J gene: TRBJ2-7; CDR3 protein: CASSQDLRREQYF; CDR3 DNA: TGCGCCAGCAGCCAAGATCTGCGTCGGGAGCAGTACTTC
clone size: -; V gene: TRBV6-5; D gene: TRBD1; J gene: TRBJ2-7; CDR3 protein: CASTGTGGWEQYF; CDR3 DNA: TGTGCCAGCACCGGGACAGGGGGGTGGGAGCAGTACTTC
clone size: -; V gene: TRBV9; D gene: TRBD1; J gene: TRBJ1-6; CDR3 protein: CASSRAGDSNSPLHF; CDR3 DNA: TGTGCCAGCAGCCGCGCTGGGGACAGCAATTCACCCCTCCACTTT
clone size: -; V gene: TRBV2; D gene: TRBD1; J gene: TRBJ1-2; CDR3 protein: CASTGGANYGYTF; CDR3 DNA: TGTGCCAGTACAGGGGGGGCTAACTATGGCTACACCTTC
clone size: -; V gene: TRBV27; D gene: -; J gene: TRBJ1-1; CDR3 protein: CASSLEQGTEAFF; CDR3 DNA: TGTGCCAGCAGTTTAGAACAGGGAACTGAAGCTTTCTTT
clone size: -; V gene: TRBV19; D gene: -; J gene: TRBJ1-4; CDR3 protein: CACTPKPYEKLFF; CDR3 DNA: TGTGCCTGTACCCCGAAGCCTTATGAAAAACTGTTTTTT
clone size: few; V gene: TRBV9; D gene: TRBD2; J gene: TRBJ2-1; CDR3 protein: CASSVGTRGNEQFF; CDR3 DNA: TGTGCCAGCAGCGTGGGGACTAGGGGAAATGAGCAGTTCTTC
clone size: -; V gene: TRBV7-9; D gene: TRBD1; J gene: TRBJ1-1; CDR3 protein: CASSAGQVRGAFF; CDR3 DNA: TGTGCCAGCAGCGCAGGACAGGTACGGGGAGCTTTCTTT
clone size: -; V gene: TRBV5-5; D gene: TRBD1; J gene: TRBJ2-7; CDR3 protein: CASSSTGGAAYEQYF; CDR3 DNA: TGTGCCAGCAGCTCAACAGGGGGCGCCGCCTACGAGCAGTACTTC
clone size: -; V gene: TRBV14; D gene: -; J gene: TRBJ2-6; CDR3 protein: CASSPLSGSGANVLTF; CDR3 DNA: TGTGCCAGCAGCCCTCTCTCCGGCTCTGGGGCCAACGTCCTGACTTTC
clone size: -; V gene: TRBV2; D gene: TRBD1; J gene: TRBJ1-1; CDR3 protein: CASTRGRITEAFF; CDR3 DNA: TGTGCCAGCACCAGGGGGCGAATCACTGAAGCTTTCTTT